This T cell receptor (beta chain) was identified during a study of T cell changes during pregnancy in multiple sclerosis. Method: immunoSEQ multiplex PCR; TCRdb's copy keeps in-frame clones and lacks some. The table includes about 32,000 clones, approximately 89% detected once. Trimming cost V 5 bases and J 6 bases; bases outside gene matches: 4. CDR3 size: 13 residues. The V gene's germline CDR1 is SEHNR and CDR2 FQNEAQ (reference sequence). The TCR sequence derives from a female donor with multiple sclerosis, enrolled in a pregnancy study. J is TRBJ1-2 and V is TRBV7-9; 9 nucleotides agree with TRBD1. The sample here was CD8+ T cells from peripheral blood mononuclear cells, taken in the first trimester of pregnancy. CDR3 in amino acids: CASSLGQGNGYTF. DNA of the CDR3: TGTGCCAGCAGCCTCGGACAGGGGAATGGCTACACCTTC.